Following are 16 T cell receptor beta chains from one sample sequenced in a study of regulatory T cells in long-lasting Graves disease. Sample time point: newly diagnosed GD, antithyroid drugs for less than 3 months. From RNA extracted from PBMCs, the TCR library was made. CDR3-region Arm-PCR and iRepertoire HTBI primers produced the TCR beta libraries. TCRdb analysed the multiplex PCR reads with MiXCR anew, one entry per CDR3 protein. The sample holds approximately 400,000 distinct CDR3 sequences, 15% seen once. The source was peripheral blood mononuclear cells (PBMCs), collected at new diagnosis, from a patient treated with antithyroid drugs. The receptors here all came from a female donor with Graves disease.

This clonotype was recorded a few times. V is TRBV5-1 and J is TRBJ2-7; 11 bases are a match to TRBD2. Germline-derived CDR1 and CDR2 are SGHRS and YFSETQ. This CDR3 contains 15 residues. V gave up 4 bases and J gave up 2 bases; unmatched junction bases: 5. The DNA of the CDR3 is TGCGCCAGCAGCCCGGTAGCGGGAGGGGCCTACGAGCAGTACTTC. It specifies CASSPVAGGAYEQYF.

This clonotype occurred many times. This chain's CDR3 is CRIGQDNTEAFF. For the CDR3, the DNA is TGCAGAATAGGACAGGACAACACTGAAGCTTTCTTT. The V call is TRBV20-1, the J call TRBJ1-1; 7 nucleotides agree with TRBD1. Germline V gene data show CDR1 as DFQATT and CDR2 as SNEGSKA (reference sequence). The length of the CDR3 is 12 residues.

Ten or more counts support this clonotype. The chain combines TRBV20-1 with TRBJ2-1; 14 bases line up with TRBD2. V shed 3 bases and J 7 bases; nucleotides not matched to a gene: 20. From germline, CDR1 is DFQATT and CDR2 SNEGSKA (reference sequence). This CDR3 has 20 residues. The CDR3 nucleotides read TGCAGTGCTAGTAACGACCCGAGGACTAGCGGGAGGCAGCGGTGGAATGAGCAGTTCTTC. As protein: CSASNDPRTSGRQRWNEQFF.

This clonotype has a count of ten or more. The chain has TRBV14 and TRBJ2-5; D call uncertain. V gave up 3 bases and J gave up 5 bases, with 4 bases separating them. CDR3 length: 11 amino acids. Looked up from germline, CDR1 is SGHDN and CDR2 is FVKESK. The CDR3 loop is CASSHAETQYF. The CDR3 DNA sequence: TGTGCCAGCAGCCACGCGGAGACCCAGTACTTC.

About this clonotype itself: This may be a read error: a much more frequent sequence differs by one nucleotide. The chain joins TRBV7-9 to TRBJ1-4; 10 bases are shared with TRBD1. Germline V gene sequence: CDR1 SEHNR, CDR2 FQNEAQ (reference sequence). The CDR3 spans 14 residues. CDR3 bases: TGTGCCAGCAGCTTAGCATGGGACAGGGGCGAGTTGCTTTTT. Translated: CASSLAWDRGELLF. The full variable domain, with the rest looked up from reference TRBV7-9 and TRBJ1-4, is DTGVSQNPRHKITKRGQNVTFRCDPISEHNRLYWYRQTLGQGPEFLTYFQNEAQLEKSRLLSDRFSAERPKGSFSTLEIQRTEQGDSAMYLCASSLAWDRGELLFGSGTQLSVL.

There are many counts of this clonotype. The chain has TRBV5-5 and TRBJ2-2, with 10 bases fitting TRBD2. V gave up 4 bases and J gave up 0 bases; unmatched junction bases: 15. The CDR3 consists of 20 residues. Germline V gene sequence: CDR1 SGHKS, CDR2 YYEKEE (reference sequence). For the CDR3, the DNA is TGTGCCAGCAGCCCGGTACACCAGGGGCTAGCGGGAGCGAACACCGGGGAGCTGTTTTTT. It codes for CASSPVHQGLAGANTGELFF.

This clonotype was counted at least ten times. The chain recombines TRBV12-3 or TRBV12-4 with TRBJ2-5; 16 bases fit TRBD2. This CDR3 contains 16 residues. With 5 bases clipped from V and 5 bases from J, the junction kept 5 bases outside the gene matches. In DNA form, the CDR3 reads TGTGCCAGCAGTGAGGGACTAGCGGGGGGGAGGGAGACCCAGTACTTC. As protein: CASSEGLAGGRETQYF.

This clonotype was counted ten times or more. The rearrangement links TRBV7-2 to TRBJ2-3; D is unclear. Germline CDR1 SGHTA, CDR2 FQGNSA. V lost 2 bases, J lost 4 bases, and 4 bases lay in between. This CDR3 comprises 12 residues. The DNA of the CDR3 is TGTGCCAGCAGCTTACAATCAGATACGCAGTATTTT. Its translation: CASSLQSDTQYF.

This chain connects TRBV3-1 to TRBJ2-1; possible D gene TRBD1, 6 bases. The germline V gene encodes CDR1 LGHDT and CDR2 YNNKEL (reference sequence). Trimming pared 3 bases from V and 9 bases from J, leaving 9 bases between. The CDR3 runs 12 residues. CDR3 DNA: TGTGCCAGCAGCCACGGACAGATTGAGCAGTTCTTC. Translation gives CASSHGQIEQFF.

This clonotype was detected many times. CDR3 DNA sequence: TGTGCCAGCAGTCCAGGGCCTCAGCCCCAGCATTTT. Translation gives CASSPGPQPQHF. The rearrangement joins TRBV2 to TRBJ1-5, with D tentatively TRBD1 (5 bases). Germline loops: CDR1 SNHLY, CDR2 FYNNEI. With 5 bases removed from V and 6 bases from J, the gap between germline ends came to 8 bases. There are 12 residues in the CDR3.

About this clonotype: One base away lies a much larger clone, so this may be a sequencing read error. The chain employs TRBV2 and TRBJ2-1; D unclear. The CDR3 is 16 amino acids. Germline assignment: CDR1 SNHLY and CDR2 FYNNEI. CDR3 amino acids: CASSEFVSRGNNEQCF. CDR3 coding DNA: TGTGCCAGCAGTGAGTTCGTCTCCCGCGGAAACAATGAGCAGTGCTTC.

This clonotype occurred many times. The chain employs TRBV20-1 and TRBJ2-5, with D tentatively TRBD1 or TRBD2 (5 bases each). CDR3 length: 14 residues. Germline V gene data show CDR1 as DFQATT and CDR2 as SNEGSKA (reference sequence). V was clipped by 7 bases and J by 4 bases, with 19 bases between them. This chain's CDR3 is CSEGWERVSETQYF. The CDR3 coding sequence is TGCAGTGAGGGGTGGGAGAGGGTATCAGAGACCCAGTACTTC.

This clonotype was detected ten times or more. The chain couples TRBV10-3 to TRBJ1-1, with D hard to call. Germline-derived CDR1 and CDR2 are ENHRY and SYGVKD. The V and J ends lost 4 bases and 1 base respectively, with 13 bases between them. The CDR3 runs 15 residues. The CDR3 sequence: CAISVDSGWNTEAFF. CDR3 in DNA: TGTGCCATCAGTGTGGACTCAGGATGGAACACTGAAGCTTTCTTT.

In its sample, this clonotype was seen many times. This chain connects TRBV5-1 to TRBJ2-7; 9 nucleotides line up with TRBD1. The CDR3 totals 14 residues. Germline V gene sequence: CDR1 SGHRS, CDR2 YFSETQ. V lost 3 bases and J lost 4; bases outside the gene matches: 5. The CDR3 nucleotides are TGCGCCAGCAGCTGGGGACAGGGAGGGTACGAGCAGTACTTC. This gives the protein CASSWGQGGYEQYF.

Concerning this clonotype: A much larger clone lies one base from this, so it may be a read error. V and J are TRBV13 and TRBJ1-1; D remains unclear. This CDR3 has 13 amino acids. V lost 4 bases to trimming and J lost 6 bases, with 12 bases between them. Germline CDR1 is PRHDT and CDR2 is FYEKMQ (reference sequence). CDR3 loop: CASSSYTDAEAFF. The CDR3 DNA is TGTGCCAGCAGCTCCTACACTGACGCTGAAGCTTTCTTT.

This clonotype was detected many times. V is TRBV4-3 and J is TRBJ1-3; no clear D. V gave up 0 bases and J gave up 0 bases, with 9 bases separating them. This CDR3 has 16 residues. Germline V gene lookup returns CDR1 LGHNA and CDR2 YSLEER. This CDR3 is CASSQDHASSGNTIYF. In nucleotides, the CDR3 is TGCGCCAGCAGCCAAGATCACGCGAGCTCTGGAAACACCATATATTTT.